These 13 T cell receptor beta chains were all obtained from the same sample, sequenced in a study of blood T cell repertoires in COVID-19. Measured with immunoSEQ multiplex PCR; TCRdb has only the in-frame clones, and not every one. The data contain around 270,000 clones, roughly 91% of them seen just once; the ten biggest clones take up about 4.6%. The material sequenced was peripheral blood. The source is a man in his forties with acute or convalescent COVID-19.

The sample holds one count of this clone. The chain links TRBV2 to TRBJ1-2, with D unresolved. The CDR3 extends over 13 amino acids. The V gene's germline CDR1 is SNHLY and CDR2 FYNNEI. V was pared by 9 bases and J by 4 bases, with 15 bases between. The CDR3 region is CARGVSVSYGYTF. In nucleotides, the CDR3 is TGTGCCAGGGGCGTTTCAGTTTCCTATGGCTACACCTTC.

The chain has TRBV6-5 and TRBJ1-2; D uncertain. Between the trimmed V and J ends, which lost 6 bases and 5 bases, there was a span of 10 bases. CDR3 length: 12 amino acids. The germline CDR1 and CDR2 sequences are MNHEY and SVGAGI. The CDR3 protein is CASRARRYGYTF. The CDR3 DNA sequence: TGTGCCAGCAGGGCGAGGAGGTATGGCTACACCTTC.

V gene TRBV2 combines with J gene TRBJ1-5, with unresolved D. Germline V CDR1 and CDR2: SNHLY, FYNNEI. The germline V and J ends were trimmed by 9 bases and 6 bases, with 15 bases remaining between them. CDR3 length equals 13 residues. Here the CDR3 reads CASSYQTSQPQHF. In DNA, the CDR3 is TGTGCCAGTTCATACCAGACATCTCAGCCCCAGCATTTT.

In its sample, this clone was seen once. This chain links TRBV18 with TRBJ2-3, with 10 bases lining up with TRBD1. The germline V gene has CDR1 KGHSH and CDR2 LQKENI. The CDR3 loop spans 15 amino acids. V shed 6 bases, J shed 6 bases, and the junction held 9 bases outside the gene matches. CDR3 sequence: CASSSDRGFLDTQYF. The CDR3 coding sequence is TGTGCCAGCTCTTCGGACAGGGGGTTTTTGGATACGCAGTATTTT.

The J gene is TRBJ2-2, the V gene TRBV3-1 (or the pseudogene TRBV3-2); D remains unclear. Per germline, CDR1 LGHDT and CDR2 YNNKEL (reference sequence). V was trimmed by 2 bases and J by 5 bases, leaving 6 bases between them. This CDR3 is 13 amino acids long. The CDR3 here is CASSQMSTGELFF. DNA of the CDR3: TGTGCCAGCAGCCAAATGAGTACCGGGGAGCTGTTTTTT.

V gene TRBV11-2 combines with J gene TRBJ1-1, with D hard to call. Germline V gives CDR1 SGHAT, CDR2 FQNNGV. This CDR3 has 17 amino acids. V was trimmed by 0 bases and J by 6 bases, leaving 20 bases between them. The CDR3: CASSLESPAGLRAEAFF. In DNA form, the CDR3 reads TGTGCCAGCAGCTTAGAGTCGCCGGCAGGACTAAGGGCTGAAGCTTTCTTT. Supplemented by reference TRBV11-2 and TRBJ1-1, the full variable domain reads EAGVAQSPRYKIIEKRQSVAFWCNPISGHATLYWYQQILGQGPKLLIQFQNNGVVDDSQLPKDRFSAERLKGVDSTLKIQPAKLEDSAVYLCASSLESPAGLRAEAFFGQGTRLTVV.

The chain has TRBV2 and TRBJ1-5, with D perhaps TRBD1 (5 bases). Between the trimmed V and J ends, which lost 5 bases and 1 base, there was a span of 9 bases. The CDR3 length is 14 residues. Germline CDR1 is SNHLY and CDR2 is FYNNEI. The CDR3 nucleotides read TGTGCCAGCAGTAACGACAGAAGCAATCAGCCCCAGCATTTT. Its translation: CASSNDRSNQPQHF.

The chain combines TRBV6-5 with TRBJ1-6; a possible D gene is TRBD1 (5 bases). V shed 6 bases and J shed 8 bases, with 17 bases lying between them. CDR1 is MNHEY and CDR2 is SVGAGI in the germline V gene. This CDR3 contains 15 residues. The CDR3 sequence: CASSPRGIGDSPLHF. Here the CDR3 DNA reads TGTGCCAGCAGCCCACGGGGGATAGGGGATTCACCCCTCCACTTT.

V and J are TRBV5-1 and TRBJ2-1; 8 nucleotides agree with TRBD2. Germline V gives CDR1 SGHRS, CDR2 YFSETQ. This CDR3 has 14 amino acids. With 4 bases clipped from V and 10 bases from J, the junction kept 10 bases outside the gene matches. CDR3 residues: CASSTGTSLREQFF. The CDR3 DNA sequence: TGCGCCAGCAGCACCGGGACTAGTCTTCGAGAGCAGTTCTTC. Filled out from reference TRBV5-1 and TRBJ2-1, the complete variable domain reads KAGVTQTPRYLIKTRGQQVTLSCSPISGHRSVSWYQQTPGQGLQFLFEYFSETQRNKGNFPGRFSGRQFSNSRSEMNVSTLELGDSALYLCASSTGTSLREQFFGPGTRLTVL.

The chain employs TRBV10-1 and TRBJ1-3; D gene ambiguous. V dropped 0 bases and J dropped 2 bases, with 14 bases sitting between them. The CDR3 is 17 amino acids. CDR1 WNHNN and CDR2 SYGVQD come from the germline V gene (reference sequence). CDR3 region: CASSESGSISTGNTIYF. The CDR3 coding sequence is TGCGCCAGCAGTGAGTCCGGGAGCATTTCGACTGGAAACACCATATATTTT.

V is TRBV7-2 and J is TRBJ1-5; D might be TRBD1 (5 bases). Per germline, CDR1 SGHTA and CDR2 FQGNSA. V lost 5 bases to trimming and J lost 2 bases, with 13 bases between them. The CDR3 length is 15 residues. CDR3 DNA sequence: TGTGCCAGCAGCCTGACTCAGGGTGGCAATCAGCCCCAGCATTTT. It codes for CASSLTQGGNQPQHF.

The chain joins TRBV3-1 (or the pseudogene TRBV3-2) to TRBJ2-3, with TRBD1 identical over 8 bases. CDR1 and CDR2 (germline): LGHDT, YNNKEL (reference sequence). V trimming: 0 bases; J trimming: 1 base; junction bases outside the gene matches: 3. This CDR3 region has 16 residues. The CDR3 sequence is CASSQEDRAGTDTQYF. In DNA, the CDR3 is TGTGCCAGCAGCCAAGAGGACAGGGCCGGCACAGATACGCAGTATTTT.

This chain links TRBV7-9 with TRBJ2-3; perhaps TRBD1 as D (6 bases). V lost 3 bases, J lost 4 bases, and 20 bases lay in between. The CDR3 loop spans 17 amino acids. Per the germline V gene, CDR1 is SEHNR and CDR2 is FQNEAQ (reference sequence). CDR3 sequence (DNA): TGTGCCAGCAGCTTCCCTAGGGTGGGGGCGACCTCAGATACGCAGTATTTT. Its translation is CASSFPRVGATSDTQYF.